In this sample, the clone carrying this T cell receptor (beta chain) turned up a few times. The sample originates from a study of blood T cell repertoires in COVID-19. Overall study context: Sources were T cells, B-cell-depleted T cells, or PBMCs; the material itself was cDNA or gDNA.

Repertoires were generated with immunoSEQ multiplex PCR, while TCRdb's copy carries only in-frame clones and drops some. Of tens of thousands of clones in the sample, 80% to 90% were seen once. Trimming took 5 bases from V and 6 from J; bases not matched to a gene: 3. Germline V gene data show CDR1 as SGHNT and CDR2 as YENEEA. This CDR3 comprises 13 residues. Sequenced: peripheral blood. The TCR was taken from a man aged 55 to 70 with acute or convalescent COVID-19. V is TRBV11-3 and J is TRBJ2-1; 8 bases are shared with TRBD1. CDR3 protein: CASSPRGRNEQFF. The CDR3 nucleotides read TGTGCCAGCAGCCCCAGGGGGCGCAATGAGCAGTTCTTC. Based on the CDR3 plus reference TRBV11-3 and TRBJ2-1, the full variable domain is EAGVVQSPRYKIIEKKQPVAFWCNPISGHNTLYWYLQNLGQGPELLIRYENEEAVDDSQLPKDRFSAERLKGVDSTLKIQPAELGDSAVYLCASSPRGRNEQFFGPGTRLTVL.